The T cell receptor beta chain under discussion was sequenced for a study of blood T cell repertoires in COVID-19. Turning to the study itself: Acute and convalescent COVID-19 samples came from the United States, Italy and Spain.

Trimming removed 7 bases from V and 5 bases from J, with 20 bases in between. CDR1 SNHLY and CDR2 FYNNEI come from the germline V gene. The CDR3 is 16 residues long. Repertoires were generated with immunoSEQ multiplex PCR, while TCRdb's copy carries only in-frame clones and drops some. The data contain around 120,000 clones, 78% of them singletons. This receptor was identified in a man aged 65 to 79 with acute or convalescent COVID-19. Source material: peripheral blood. This rearrangement joins TRBV2 to TRBJ1-4; a weak D match, TRBD1 (6 bases). The CDR3 here is CASTPSGGGINEKLFF. For the CDR3, the DNA is TGTGCCAGCACTCCTTCTGGGGGGGGCATCAATGAAAAACTGTTTTTT.